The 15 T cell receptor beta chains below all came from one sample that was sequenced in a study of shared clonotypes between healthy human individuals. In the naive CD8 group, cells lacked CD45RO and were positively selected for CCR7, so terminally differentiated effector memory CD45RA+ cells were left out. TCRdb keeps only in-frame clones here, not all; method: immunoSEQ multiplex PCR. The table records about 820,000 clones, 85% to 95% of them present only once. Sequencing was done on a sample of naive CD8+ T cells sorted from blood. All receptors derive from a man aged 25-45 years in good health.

In DNA, the CDR3 is TGTGCCAGTAGTATAGATCGGGGGAGCAATCAGCCCCAGCATTTT. Protein: CASSIDRGSNQPQHF. The gene calls are TRBV19 and TRBJ1-5, with D tentatively TRBD1 (5 bases). Germline-derived CDR1 and CDR2 are LNHDA and SQIVND (reference sequence). Trimming took off 0 bases at V and 1 base at J, with 7 bases between the two ends. The CDR3 loop spans 15 amino acids.

The CDR3 DNA sequence: TGTGCCAGCAGCCCGATGAGGGGGCTAGGGGGACACTACAATGAGCAGTTCTTC. It codes for CASSPMRGLGGHYNEQFF. The V and J genes are TRBV11-2 and TRBJ2-1, with 7 nucleotides matching TRBD1. V dropped 5 bases and J dropped 3; count of bases not matched to a gene: 16. This CDR3 has 18 residues. Germline V gene sequence: CDR1 SGHAT, CDR2 FQNNGV. Variable domain in full (rest from reference TRBV11-2 and TRBJ2-1): EAGVAQSPRYKIIEKRQSVAFWCNPISGHATLYWYQQILGQGPKLLIQFQNNGVVDDSQLPKDRFSAERLKGVDSTLKIQPAKLEDSAVYLCASSPMRGLGGHYNEQFFGPGTRLTVL.

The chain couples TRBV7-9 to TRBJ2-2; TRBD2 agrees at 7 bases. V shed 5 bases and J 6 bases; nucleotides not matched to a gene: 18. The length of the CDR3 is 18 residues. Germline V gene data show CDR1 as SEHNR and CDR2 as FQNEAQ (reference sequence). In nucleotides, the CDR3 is TGTGCCAGCAGCCACCTCCGGGCCATAGAGGGGAGGGCCGGGGAGCTGTTTTTT. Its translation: CASSHLRAIEGRAGELFF.

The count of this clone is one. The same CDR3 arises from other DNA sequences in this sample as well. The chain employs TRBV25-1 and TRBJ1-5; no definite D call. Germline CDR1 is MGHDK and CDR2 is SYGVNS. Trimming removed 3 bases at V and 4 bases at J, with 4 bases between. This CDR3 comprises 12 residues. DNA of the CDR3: TGTGCCAGCAGTGATGGGAATCAGCCCCAGCATTTT. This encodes CASSDGNQPQHF.

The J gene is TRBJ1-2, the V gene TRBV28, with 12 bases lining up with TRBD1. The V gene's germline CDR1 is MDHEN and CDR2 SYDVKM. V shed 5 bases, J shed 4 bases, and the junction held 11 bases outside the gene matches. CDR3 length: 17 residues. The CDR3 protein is CASSLTAGDRGLYGYTF. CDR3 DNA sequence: TGTGCCAGCAGTCTAACGGCAGGGGACAGGGGGCTCTATGGCTACACCTTC.

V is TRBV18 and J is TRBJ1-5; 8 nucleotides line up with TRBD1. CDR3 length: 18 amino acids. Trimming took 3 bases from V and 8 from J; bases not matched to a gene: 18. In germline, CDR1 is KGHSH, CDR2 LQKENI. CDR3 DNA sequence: TGTGCCAGCTCACCGACAGGGGAAGGGGTACTTCGAGGTGAGCCCCAGCATTTT. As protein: CASSPTGEGVLRGEPQHF.

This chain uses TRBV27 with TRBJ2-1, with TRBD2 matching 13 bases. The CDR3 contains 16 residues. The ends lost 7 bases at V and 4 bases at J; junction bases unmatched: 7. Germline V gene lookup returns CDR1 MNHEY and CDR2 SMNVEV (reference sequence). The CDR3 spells CASTSGTSGKYNEQFF. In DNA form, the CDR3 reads TGTGCCAGCACCTCTGGGACTAGCGGGAAATACAATGAGCAGTTCTTC.

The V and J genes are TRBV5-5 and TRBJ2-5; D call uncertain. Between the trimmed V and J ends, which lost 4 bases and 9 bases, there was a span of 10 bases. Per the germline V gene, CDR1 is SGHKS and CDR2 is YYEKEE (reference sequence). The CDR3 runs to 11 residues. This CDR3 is CASSPLGPQYF. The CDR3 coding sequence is TGTGCCAGCAGCCCCCTCGGTCCCCAGTACTTC. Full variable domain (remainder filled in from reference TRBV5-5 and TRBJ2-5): DAGVTQSPTHLIKTRGQQVTLRCSPISGHKSVSWYQQVLGQGPQFIFQYYEKEERGRGNFPDRFSARQFPNYSSELNVNALLLGDSALYLCASSPLGPQYFGPGTRLLVL.

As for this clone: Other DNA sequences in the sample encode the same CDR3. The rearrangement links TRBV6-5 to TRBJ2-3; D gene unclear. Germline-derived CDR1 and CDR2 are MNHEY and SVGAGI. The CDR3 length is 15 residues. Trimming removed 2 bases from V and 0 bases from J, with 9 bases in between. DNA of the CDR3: TGTGCCAGCAGTTACAGTGAGCCTAGCACAGATACGCAGTATTTT. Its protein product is CASSYSEPSTDTQYF.

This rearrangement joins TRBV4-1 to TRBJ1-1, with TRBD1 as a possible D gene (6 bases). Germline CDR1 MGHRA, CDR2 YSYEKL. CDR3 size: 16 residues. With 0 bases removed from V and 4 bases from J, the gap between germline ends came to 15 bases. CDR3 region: CASSQEKTGRGTEAFF. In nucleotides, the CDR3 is TGCGCCAGCAGCCAAGAAAAGACAGGCCGAGGCACTGAAGCTTTCTTT.

The CDR3 loop is CARGGENSYEQYF. The CDR3 DNA sequence: TGTGCCAGAGGGGGGGAAAACTCCTACGAGCAGTACTTC. The chain carries TRBV2 and TRBJ2-7; D is perhaps TRBD2 (7 bases). V was shortened by 9 bases and J by 0 bases, with 12 bases between the two germline ends. The CDR3 has 13 amino acids. Germline CDR1 and CDR2: SNHLY and FYNNEI.

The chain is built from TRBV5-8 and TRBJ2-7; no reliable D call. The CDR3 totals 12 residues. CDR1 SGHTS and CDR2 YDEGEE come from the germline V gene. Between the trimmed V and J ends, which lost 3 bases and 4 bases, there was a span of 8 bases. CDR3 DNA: TGTGCCAGCAGCTCTCCTTCATACGAGCAGTACTTC. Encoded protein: CASSSPSYEQYF.

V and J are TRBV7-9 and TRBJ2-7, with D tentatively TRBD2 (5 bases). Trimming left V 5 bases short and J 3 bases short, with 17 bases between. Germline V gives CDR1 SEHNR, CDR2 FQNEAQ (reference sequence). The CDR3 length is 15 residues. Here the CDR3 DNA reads TGTGCCAGCAGCCCCCCGGGGTCAGGTCTCTACGAGCAGTACTTC. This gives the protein CASSPPGSGLYEQYF.

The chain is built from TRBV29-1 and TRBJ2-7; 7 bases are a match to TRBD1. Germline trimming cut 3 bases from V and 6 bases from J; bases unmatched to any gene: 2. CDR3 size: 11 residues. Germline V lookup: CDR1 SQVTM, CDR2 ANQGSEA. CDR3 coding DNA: TGCAGCGTTGAGAGACAGGGCGAGCAGTACTTC. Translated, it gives CSVERQGEQYF.

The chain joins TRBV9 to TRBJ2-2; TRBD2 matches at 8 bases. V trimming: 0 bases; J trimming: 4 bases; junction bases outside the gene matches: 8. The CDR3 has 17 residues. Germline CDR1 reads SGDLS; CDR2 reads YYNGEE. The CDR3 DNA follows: TGTGCCAGCAGCGTAGGTCCAGCGGGAGAAGGCACCGGGGAGCTGTTTTTT. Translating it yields CASSVGPAGEGTGELFF.